A single sample gave rise to the 17 T cell receptor beta chains below, sequenced in a study of cytomegalovirus exposure and HLA in healthy donors. Here immunoSEQ multiplex PCR was the method, and the copy in TCRdb shows in-frame clones only, minus some. The profile covers some 140,000 clones, with 84% appearing a single time and more than 1.4% taken by the ten largest. Material for sequencing was PBMCs. Every receptor here comes from a woman aged 25 to 39 in good health and CMV-seronegative.

The chain couples TRBV5-8 to TRBJ1-2; D not certain. The CDR3 consists of 16 residues. Germline-derived CDR1 and CDR2 are SGHTS and YDEGEE. Trimming took off 6 bases at V and 7 bases at J, with 25 bases between the two ends. CDR3 nucleotide sequence: TGTGCCAGCACCCGCGGTCGGTACCAGCTTGAGGCTGGCTACACCTTC. Amino acid sequence: CASTRGRYQLEAGYTF.

This clone was observed a handful of times. This sequence joins TRBV13 and TRBJ1-2; D might be TRBD1 (5 bases). CDR3 size: 13 residues. V was pared by 0 bases and J by 7 bases, with 9 bases between. CDR1 is PRHDT, CDR2 FYEKMQ, per germline (reference sequence). CDR3 nucleotide sequence: TGTGCCAGCAGCTTAGGCACAGGTGTTGGCTACACCTTC. Residues: CASSLGTGVGYTF.

The chain has TRBV4-1 and TRBJ1-6; D is ambiguous. V lost 0 bases to trimming and J lost 10 bases, with 13 bases between them. The CDR3 is 15 residues long. The germline gives CDR1 MGHRA, CDR2 YSYEKL. CDR3 sequence: CASSQETASGSPLHF. CDR3 sequence (DNA): TGCGCCAGCAGCCAAGAAACAGCGAGCGGATCACCCCTCCACTTT.

This rearrangement joins TRBV7-2 to TRBJ2-7, with D perhaps matching TRBD1 (6 bases). The CDR3 is 13 residues long. In germline, CDR1 is SGHTA, CDR2 FQGNSA. V dropped 4 bases and J dropped 4 bases, with 11 bases sitting between them. CDR3: CASSYTTGYEQYF. The CDR3, as DNA: TGTGCCAGCAGCTATACTACAGGGTACGAGCAGTACTTC.

This chain links TRBV28 with TRBJ1-6; D is perhaps TRBD1 (5 bases). Germline V lookup: CDR1 MDHEN, CDR2 SYDVKM. The V gene lost 4 bases and the J gene lost 0 bases, with 10 bases spanning the gap. This CDR3 has 16 amino acids. The CDR3 is CASSYRSSSYNSPLHF. For the CDR3, the DNA is TGTGCCAGCAGTTACAGGAGTAGCTCCTATAATTCACCCCTCCACTTT.

V usage is TRBV6-1 and J usage is TRBJ2-3; D is ambiguous. CDR3 length equals 12 residues. The germline V gene has CDR1 MNHNS and CDR2 SASEGT. Trimming stripped 9 bases from V and 2 bases from J, with 9 bases between. The CDR3 sequence is CASGESTDTQYF. CDR3 nucleotides: TGTGCCAGTGGAGAATCCACAGATACGCAGTATTTT.

The chain carries TRBV5-1 and TRBJ2-3; 10 positions match TRBD2. Unmatched junction bases numbered 5, after V lost 2 bases and J lost 2 bases. The germline gives CDR1 SGHRS, CDR2 YFSETQ. There are 16 residues in the CDR3. The CDR3: CASSFALAGTTDTQYF. CDR3 coding DNA: TGCGCCAGCAGCTTTGCACTAGCGGGGACCACAGATACGCAGTATTTT.

CDR3 loop: CASKGQVEGKLFF. As DNA, the CDR3 is TGTGCCAGTAAGGGACAGGTCGAGGGAAAACTGTTTTTT. The gene calls are TRBV2 and TRBJ1-4; 8 bases are shared with TRBD1. Losses at the gene ends were 9 bases for V and 10 bases for J; bases not matched to a gene: 10. Germline V CDR1 and CDR2: SNHLY, FYNNEI. This CDR3 is 13 amino acids long.

The chain couples TRBV15 to TRBJ2-5; 9 nucleotides agree with TRBD1. The junction had 12 bases not matched to a gene; V was cut back by 8 bases and J by 5 bases. This CDR3 has 15 amino acids. The V gene's germline CDR1 is LNHNV and CDR2 YYDKDF (reference sequence). This CDR3 reads CATGDSRDRDETQYF. The CDR3 nucleotides are TGTGCCACCGGGGACAGCCGGGACAGGGACGAGACCCAGTACTTC.

V and J are TRBV5-1 and TRBJ2-3; D unclear. The V gene's germline CDR1 is SGHRS and CDR2 YFSETQ. The CDR3 consists of 13 residues. V lost 3 bases to trimming and J lost 2 bases, with 7 bases between them. The CDR3 DNA is TGCGCCAGCAGCTCCCACTACACAGATACGCAGTATTTT. This codes for CASSSHYTDTQYF.

The genes are TRBV5-1 and TRBJ2-7, with D possibly being TRBD1 (6 bases). V dropped 5 bases and J dropped 2 bases, with 14 bases sitting between them. In germline, CDR1 is SGHRS, CDR2 YFSETQ. This CDR3 contains 14 residues. The CDR3 region has the DNA TGCGCCAGCAGAGATGACAGGAATACCTACGAGCAGTACTTC. Its protein is CASRDDRNTYEQYF.

The V and J genes are TRBV7-2 and TRBJ2-3; tentative D call: TRBD1 (6 bases). The germline gives CDR1 SGHTA, CDR2 FQGNSA. This CDR3 region has 15 residues. V dropped 5 bases and J dropped 4 bases, with 16 bases sitting between them. The CDR3 here is CASSLGDIGADTQYF. The CDR3 nucleotides are TGTGCCAGCAGCCTAGGGGACATCGGCGCAGATACGCAGTATTTT.

V usage is TRBV2 and J usage is TRBJ2-7, with 7 bases that match TRBD2. Germline CDR1 and CDR2: SNHLY and FYNNEI. The CDR3 is 14 amino acids. J gave up 2 bases and V 5 bases, and 6 bases lay outside the gene matches. The CDR3 DNA follows: TGTGCCAGCAGTCTCCTAGGGACTACCTACGAGCAGTACTTC. Protein sequence: CASSLLGTTYEQYF.

The chain joins TRBV5-6 to TRBJ2-5; TRBD1 matches 7 bases. Trimming took 6 bases from V and 5 from J; bases not matched to a gene: 7. The CDR3 totals 13 residues. CDR1 and CDR2 (germline): SGHDT, YYEEEE. The CDR3 DNA reads as TGTGCCAGCATCCGGGGCAGGGGGGAGACCCAGTACTTC. Its translation is CASIRGRGETQYF.

This chain joins TRBV30 and TRBJ2-2; D is ambiguous. CDR3 length: 13 residues. V was pared by 4 bases and J by 0 bases, with 6 bases between. Germline V CDR1 and CDR2: GTSNPN, SVGIG (reference sequence). This CDR3 is CAWNGANTGELFF. Here the CDR3 DNA reads TGTGCCTGGAACGGAGCGAACACCGGGGAGCTGTTTTTT.

The rearrangement uses TRBV28 and TRBJ1-1; no definite D call. There are 11 residues in the CDR3. Germline lookup yields CDR1 MDHEN and CDR2 SYDVKM. V was clipped by 8 bases and J by 5 bases, with 9 bases between them. This CDR3 is CASGGLTEAFF. The DNA of the CDR3 is TGTGCCAGCGGAGGGTTGACTGAAGCTTTCTTT.

This chain uses TRBV11-2 with TRBJ1-1; 7 positions match TRBD1. The germline gives CDR1 SGHAT, CDR2 FQNNGV. This CDR3 spans 13 amino acids. V was clipped by 8 bases and J by 5 bases; unmatched bases: 8. Here the CDR3 DNA reads TGTGCCAGCTCCAAAGGGGGCGGGACTGAAGCTTTCTTT. Its protein product is CASSKGGGTEAFF.